The next 25 T cell receptor beta chains were all read from a single sample in a study of technical replicates of blood from a few donors. Clones were sequenced by immunoSEQ multiplex PCR, and TCRdb holds only the in-frame ones, with some missing. This sample has some 79,000 clones, with 75% to 95% found just once. The sample taken for sequencing was T cells isolated from PBMCs. The receptors originated from a human donor in good health. Some clones in this sample may be carry-over from other donors' samples.

The rearrangement links TRBV7-9 to TRBJ2-7, with 12 bases matching TRBD2. Germline values: CDR1 SEHNR, CDR2 FQNEAQ (reference sequence). J lost 5 bases, V lost 4 bases, and 9 bases had no gene match. The CDR3 has 16 residues. Here the CDR3 reads CASSSGSSGRADEQYF. Here the CDR3 DNA reads TGTGCCAGCAGCTCTGGATCTAGCGGGAGGGCCGACGAGCAGTACTTC. Complete variable domain (other parts from reference TRBV7-9 and TRBJ2-7): DTGVSQNPRHKITKRGQNVTFRCDPISEHNRLYWYRQTLGQGPEFLTYFQNEAQLEKSRLLSDRFSAERPKGSFSTLEIQRTEQGDSAMYLCASSSGSSGRADEQYFGPGTRLTVT.

The chain combines TRBV5-1 with TRBJ1-1; D not resolved. V lost 0 bases to trimming and J lost 2 bases, with 8 bases between them. The CDR3 runs 14 residues. The germline gives CDR1 SGHRS, CDR2 YFSETQ. The CDR3 spells CASSLVADNTEAFF. For the CDR3, the DNA is TGCGCCAGCAGCTTGGTGGCTGATAACACTGAAGCTTTCTTT.

The chain couples TRBV5-4 to TRBJ2-3; D possibly corresponds to TRBD1 (6 bases). In germline, CDR1 is SGHNT, CDR2 YYREEE (reference sequence). Between the trimmed V and J ends, which lost 7 bases and 2 bases, there was a span of 14 bases. The CDR3 is 14 amino acids. Written as DNA, the CDR3 is TGTGCCAGCCAAGACAGGCCCTTCACAGATACGCAGTATTTT. This codes for CASQDRPFTDTQYF. Variable domain in full (rest from reference TRBV5-4 and TRBJ2-3): ETGVTQSPTHLIKTRGQQVTLRCSSQSGHNTVSWYQQALGQGPQFIFQYYREEENGRGNFPPRFSGLQFPNYSSELNVNALELDDSALYLCASQDRPFTDTQYFGPGTRLTVL.

The chain employs TRBV6-1 and TRBJ2-1; 8 nucleotides agree with TRBD1. This CDR3 is 18 amino acids long. Germline assignment: CDR1 MNHNS and CDR2 SASEGT. The J segment lost 4 bases and the V segment lost 2 bases, leaving 13 bases of the junction unmatched. The CDR3 nucleotides are TGTGCCAGCAGTGAAATCGTTGCGAGGACAGGGCTATACAATGAGCAGTTCTTC. Translated, it gives CASSEIVARTGLYNEQFF.

The CDR3 DNA reads TGCAGCGTTGAGGGGACACTTAACACCGGGGAGCTGTTTTTT. This codes for CSVEGTLNTGELFF. The chain links TRBV29-1 to TRBJ2-2, with TRBD1 as a possible D gene (6 bases). From germline, CDR1 is SQVTM and CDR2 ANQGSEA. The CDR3 length is 14 residues. V lost 3 bases and J 2 bases, leaving 10 bases between the germline ends.

The V and J genes are TRBV7-9 and TRBJ2-3; D gene uncertain. Germline values: CDR1 SEHNR, CDR2 FQNEAQ (reference sequence). The length of the CDR3 is 15 residues. V dropped 5 bases and J dropped 0 bases, with 12 bases sitting between them. The CDR3 DNA reads TGTGCCAGCAGCCTAGGAGTCTCTAGCACAGATACGCAGTATTTT. Protein product: CASSLGVSSTDTQYF.

This rearrangement joins TRBV5-1 to TRBJ1-3; D is undetermined. Germline V gene lookup returns CDR1 SGHRS and CDR2 YFSETQ. The CDR3 totals 16 residues. Trimming cost V 0 bases and J 0 bases, with 10 bases left between them. The CDR3 nucleotides are TGCGCCAGCAGCTTGGTCGGCGGAAGCTCTGGAAACACCATATATTTT. It yields the protein CASSLVGGSSGNTIYF.

The V and J genes are TRBV7-3 and TRBJ2-1; 13 bases are shared with TRBD2. Germline lookup yields CDR1 SGHTA and CDR2 FQGTGA. V was pared by 6 bases and J by 4 bases, with 9 bases of the junction left unmatched. There are 17 residues in the CDR3. CDR3 sequence reads: CASSFNPGLAGYNEQFF. CDR3 in DNA: TGTGCCAGCAGTTTCAATCCGGGACTAGCGGGATACAATGAGCAGTTCTTC.

The chain employs TRBV7-9 and TRBJ2-1; TRBD1 is a possible D gene (6 bases). The germline gives CDR1 SEHNR, CDR2 FQNEAQ (reference sequence). The CDR3 consists of 15 residues. Trimming shortened V by 5 bases and J by 2 bases, and 13 bases separated the two germline ends. CDR3 loop: CASSPPGDTYNEQFF. The DNA for the CDR3 is TGTGCCAGCAGCCCCCCAGGGGATACCTACAATGAGCAGTTCTTC.

V and J are TRBV28 and TRBJ2-3; TRBD2 matches at 11 bases. The CDR3 totals 16 residues. CDR1 is MDHEN, CDR2 SYDVKM, per germline. V lost 3 bases to trimming and J lost 4 bases; unmatched junction nucleotides: 6. The CDR3 bases are TGTGCCAGCAGTTTTGAGGGACTAGCGGTCTCAGATACGCAGTATTTT. This encodes CASSFEGLAVSDTQYF.

The chain couples TRBV19 to TRBJ1-5; 9 nucleotides match TRBD1. The CDR3 has 14 amino acids. Losses at the gene ends were 7 bases for V and 7 bases for J; bases not matched to a gene: 8. In germline, CDR1 is LNHDA, CDR2 SQIVND (reference sequence). DNA of the CDR3: TGTGCCAGTATGGGACAGGGCTTTAGGCAGCCCCAGCATTTT. Its translation: CASMGQGFRQPQHF. Supplemented by reference TRBV19 and TRBJ1-5, the full variable domain reads DGGITQSPKYLFRKEGQNVTLSCEQNLNHDAMYWYRQDPGQGLRLIYYSQIVNDFQKGDIAEGYSVSREKKESFPLTVTSAQKNPTAFYLCASMGQGFRQPQHFGDGTRLSIL.

This clone was recorded once. This rearrangement joins TRBV7-2 to TRBJ2-7, with a weak D call TRBD2 (5 bases). The CDR3 length is 14 residues. With 4 bases removed from V and 2 bases from J, the gap between germline ends came to 12 bases. Germline V lookup: CDR1 SGHTA, CDR2 FQGNSA. The CDR3 region is CASSSRRGPYEQYF. CDR3 nucleotide sequence: TGTGCCAGCAGCTCCCGCCGGGGTCCCTACGAGCAGTACTTC.

J is TRBJ2-3 and V is TRBV9; D gene uncertain. From germline, CDR1 is SGDLS and CDR2 YYNGEE. V lost 3 bases to trimming and J lost 6 bases, with 8 bases between them. This CDR3 comprises 12 residues. The CDR3 spells CASSATWDTQYF. The CDR3 nucleotides are TGTGCCAGCAGCGCCACTTGGGATACGCAGTATTTT.

The rearrangement joins TRBV30 to TRBJ2-3; possibly TRBD2 for D (6 bases). V dropped 1 base and J dropped 2 bases, with 7 bases sitting between them. In germline, CDR1 is GTSNPN, CDR2 SVGIG (reference sequence). This CDR3 has 13 residues. CDR3 amino acids: CAWSGDSTDTQYF. The DNA of the CDR3 is TGTGCCTGGAGTGGGGACTCCACAGATACGCAGTATTTT.

The chain uses TRBV6-1 and TRBJ2-7; perhaps TRBD1 as D (6 bases). Germline CDR1 MNHNS, CDR2 SASEGT. CDR3 length equals 16 residues. Trimming shortened V by 4 bases and J by 4 bases, and 20 bases separated the two germline ends. CDR3 DNA sequence: TGTGCCAGCAGTGGTGGTGTCTGGGGGCGAGGTTACGAGCAGTACTTC. Translated: CASSGGVWGRGYEQYF.

This clone was seen only once. V gene TRBV10-3 combines with J gene TRBJ1-5; D is ambiguous. CDR3 length equals 14 residues. Trimming left V 0 bases short and J 4 bases short, with 7 bases between. From germline, CDR1 is ENHRY and CDR2 SYGVKD. The CDR3 nucleotides read TGTGCCATCAGTGAGTCGGGCAGGAATCAGCCCCAGCATTTT. It yields the protein CAISESGRNQPQHF.

The genes are TRBV5-6 and TRBJ1-6; 7 bases fit TRBD1. V was clipped by 3 bases and J by 9 bases; unmatched bases: 9. Germline lookup yields CDR1 SGHDT and CDR2 YYEEEE. The CDR3 has 15 residues. As DNA, the CDR3 is TGTGCCAGCAGCTCGTTCGACAGGGTGAGTTCACCCCTCCACTTT. Protein: CASSSFDRVSSPLHF.

This rearrangement joins TRBV6-9 to TRBJ2-7, with TRBD1 matching over 10 bases. V shed 4 bases and J 1 base; nucleotides not matched to a gene: 13. CDR1 and CDR2 (germline): MNHGY, SVAAGI. The CDR3 consists of 18 residues. CDR3 bases: TGTGCCAGCAGTTCACAGGAAGACAGGGACAGGGGATCCTACGAGCAGTACTTC. As protein: CASSSQEDRDRGSYEQYF.

In its sample, this clone was seen once. The V call is TRBV7-9, the J call TRBJ2-7; 9 bases are shared with TRBD1. CDR3 length: 14 residues. Trimming took 7 bases from V and 5 from J; bases not matched to a gene: 9. CDR1 is SEHNR, CDR2 FQNEAQ, per germline (reference sequence). This CDR3 reads CASTRDRVRDEQYF. Here the CDR3 DNA reads TGTGCCAGCACCCGGGACAGGGTTAGAGACGAGCAGTACTTC.

V gene TRBV9 combines with J gene TRBJ2-5, with 11 bases matching TRBD1. The germline V gene has CDR1 SGDLS and CDR2 YYNGEE. The CDR3 is made up of 18 amino acids. Trimming took 0 bases from V and 0 from J; bases not matched to a gene: 7. CDR3 sequence (DNA): TGTGCCAGCAGCGTAGGTGGGACAGGGGGGTCCAACCAAGAGACCCAGTACTTC. The encoded protein is CASSVGGTGGSNQETQYF.

The DNA for the CDR3 is TGTGCCAGTAGTATGGGGGACAGGGCCAACTATGGCTACACCTTC. It is translated as CASSMGDRANYGYTF. This chain joins TRBV19 and TRBJ1-2, with 9 positions matching TRBD1. The trim removed 3 bases at V and 2 bases at J, leaving 4 bases unmatched. Germline V gene data show CDR1 as LNHDA and CDR2 as SQIVND (reference sequence). The CDR3 loop spans 15 amino acids.

This rearrangement joins TRBV2 to TRBJ2-5, with TRBD2 matching over 8 bases. From germline, CDR1 is SNHLY and CDR2 FYNNEI. Trimming cost V 8 bases and J 4 bases; bases outside gene matches: 12. CDR3 length equals 15 residues. CDR3: CASVLRAGVGETQYF. CDR3 sequence (DNA): TGTGCCAGCGTCCTACGAGCGGGAGTCGGAGAGACCCAGTACTTC.

The chain couples TRBV28 to TRBJ2-1; TRBD2 might be the D (6 bases). Germline CDR1 reads MDHEN; CDR2 reads SYDVKM. CDR3 length: 14 residues. The V end was cut by 10 bases, the J end by 3 bases, with 16 bases between. The CDR3 nucleotides are TGTGCCACCTCGGGACTCCTTCTCTACAATGAGCAGTTCTTC. Amino acids: CATSGLLLYNEQFF.

V usage is TRBV28 and J usage is TRBJ1-2; no firm D call. The CDR3 runs 12 residues. The germline gives CDR1 MDHEN, CDR2 SYDVKM. Trimming removed 5 bases at V and 2 bases at J, with 6 bases between. CDR3 DNA sequence: TGTGCCAGCAGTATACAGAACTATGGCTACACCTTC. Translating it yields CASSIQNYGYTF.

V gene TRBV18 combines with J gene TRBJ1-2, with a possible D match to TRBD1 (5 bases). CDR1 and CDR2 from the germline V gene are KGHSH and LQKENI. V dropped 2 bases and J dropped 3 bases, with 7 bases sitting between them. The CDR3 sequence is 13 residues long. The CDR3 coding sequence is TGTGCCAGCTCACCAGGGGCGGACTATGGCTACACCTTC. Translation: CASSPGADYGYTF.